The text below deals with one T cell receptor (beta chain). One end of the junction does not line up with germline, which may come from a read error. RNA, at about 0.5 to 1 ug, was reverse transcribed with random hexamers. TCRdb re-called the immunoSEQ multiplex PCR reads with MiXCR, one entry per CDR3 protein. This sample has 180,000 or so distinct CDR3 sequences, with about 93% found just once. Peripheral blood CD8+ and CD4+ T cells were profiled by TCR beta sequencing. While CD8+ and CD4+ T cells were isolated negatively, TEMRA cells were enriched by FACS. The data were obtained in a study of CD8 T cells in Susac syndrome. The V gene's germline CDR1 is DFQATT and CDR2 SNEGSKA (reference sequence). This CDR3 is 9 amino acids long.

The sequencing input was CD4+ T cells from PBMCs. This TCR was recovered from a human donor in good health. The J gene is TRBJ1-1, the V gene TRBV20-1; TRBD1 agrees at 8 bases. The CDR3 reads CSAGPGQVF. As DNA, the CDR3 is TGCAGTGCTGGGCCGGGACAGGTCTTT.